Given below is one T cell receptor beta chain in context. The target antigen is unknown. Since the library was made to target alpha chains, this beta chain is a stray read and its abundance is not meaningful. Regarding time point: sample taken at primary tumor resection. Whole RNA was taken from tumor, nontumor lung or frozen PBMC; it was then sequenced unsorted. V was cut by 4 bases and J by 4 bases, with 8 bases left in between. This CDR3 is built from 13 residues. Germline values: CDR1 KGHSH, CDR2 LQKENI. The data are from a study of spatial heterogeneity in lung cancer. Overall study: Each time, sequencing found more beta-chain sequences than alpha-chain sequences. Findings of the study overall: Within tumors, counts of expanded alpha and beta TCRs tracked tumor mutation counts.

A unique molecular identifier was carried by every single TCR cDNA molecule. Each CDR3 protein gets one entry after TCRdb re-called the 5' RACE reads with MiXCR. Of about 9,200 distinct CDR3 sequences in the sample, about 54% were seen once. J is TRBJ1-5 and V is TRBV18; no firm D call. This clonotype originated in a female donor with early-stage non-small cell lung cancer. The specimen was lung tumor tissue, collected at surgery. The CDR3 loop reads CASSLHENQPQHF. Written as DNA, the CDR3 is TGTGCCAGCTCACTACACGAGAATCAGCCCCAGCATTTT.